Following are 15 T cell receptor beta chains from one sample sequenced in a study of radiation and T cells in renal cell carcinoma. As to time point: baseline pretreatment blood. The treatment denotes: 15 Gy SBRT to primary tumor, nephrectomy 4 weeks later. Data came from immunoSEQ multiplex PCR; TCRdb stores just in-frame clones and leaves some out. This sample has roughly 100,000 clones, with 65% to 90% found just once. The starting material was blood, obtained from a patient whose treatment included radiotherapy and nephrectomy. These receptors originate from a man aged 50 or older with renal cell carcinoma.

The rearrangement uses TRBV10-3 and TRBJ1-1, with D perhaps matching TRBD1 (5 bases). In germline, CDR1 is ENHRY, CDR2 SYGVKD. V was pared by 10 bases and J by 0 bases, with 15 bases between. The CDR3 covers 14 residues. CDR3 DNA sequence: TGTGCCACCCGAGGGGACTGGGTGAACACTGAAGCTTTCTTT. Translation gives CATRGDWVNTEAFF.

The gene calls are TRBV5-1 and TRBJ2-3; D not resolved. Germline CDR1 SGHRS, CDR2 YFSETQ. The V and J ends lost 4 bases and 2 bases respectively, with 5 bases between them. This CDR3 is built from 12 residues. The CDR3 sequence is CASSENTDTQYF. The CDR3 DNA follows: TGCGCCAGCAGCGAGAACACAGATACGCAGTATTTT.

V gene TRBV6-4 combines with J gene TRBJ2-3; D might be TRBD1 or TRBD2, each matching 6 bases. The CDR3 is made up of 15 amino acids. Germline V gene sequence: CDR1 MRHNA, CDR2 SNTAGT. Between the trimmed V and J ends, which lost 2 bases and 3 bases, there was a span of 12 bases. The CDR3 nucleotides read TGTGCCAGCAGTGACCTCTGGGGGGCAACAGATACGCAGTATTTT. Amino acid sequence: CASSDLWGATDTQYF.

The sample holds one count of this clone. The chain links TRBV5-5 to TRBJ1-6, with D unresolved. The CDR3 has 15 residues. V lost 0 bases, J lost 8 bases, and 12 bases lay in between. Germline assignment: CDR1 SGHKS and CDR2 YYEKEE (reference sequence). The CDR3 is CASSLGWVVDSPLHF. In nucleotides, the CDR3 is TGTGCCAGCAGCTTGGGTTGGGTAGTGGATTCACCCCTCCACTTT.

V usage is TRBV20-1 and J usage is TRBJ2-1; D is unclear. Germline lookup yields CDR1 DFQATT and CDR2 SNEGSKA (reference sequence). The CDR3 consists of 10 residues. V lost 6 bases to trimming and J lost 4 bases, with 4 bases between them. CDR3 sequence: CSAKYNEQFF. CDR3 sequence (DNA): TGCAGTGCAAAATACAATGAGCAGTTCTTC.

The V and J genes are TRBV4-2 and TRBJ2-3, with 11 bases that match TRBD2. The CDR3 is 17 amino acids. The germline gives CDR1 LGHNA, CDR2 YNFKEQ. V shed 0 bases and J 4 bases; nucleotides not matched to a gene: 6. Written as DNA, the CDR3 is TGTGCCAGCAGCCAAGATAGCGGGGGGGCCTTAGCAGATACGCAGTATTTT. Translated: CASSQDSGGALADTQYF.

The chain carries TRBV27 and TRBJ1-4; D is unresolved. Germline values: CDR1 MNHEY, CDR2 SMNVEV (reference sequence). The CDR3 has 12 amino acids. Trimming shortened V by 3 bases and J by 3 bases, and 2 bases separated the two germline ends. The CDR3 nucleotides read TGTGCCAGCAGTTTTCCTAATGAAAAACTGTTTTTT. Its protein is CASSFPNEKLFF. The entire variable domain, with the rest obtained from reference TRBV27 and TRBJ1-4, is as follows: EAQVTQNPRYLITVTGKKLTVTCSQNMNHEYMSWYRQDPGLGLRQIYYSMNVEVTDKGDVPEGYKVSRKEKRNFPLILESPSPNQTSLYFCASSFPNEKLFFGSGTQLSVL.

The rearrangement links TRBV7-6 to TRBJ2-7; 7 positions agree with TRBD2. Germline V gene data show CDR1 as SGHVS and CDR2 as FNYEAQ. CDR3 length equals 15 residues. Trimming removed 1 base from V and 6 bases from J; junction bases left unmatched: 9. CDR3 in amino acids: CASSLGGGVAGEQYF. The CDR3 coding sequence is TGTGCCAGCAGCTTAGGGGGCGGGGTAGCGGGCGAGCAGTACTTC.

This clone was seen only a few times. The genes are TRBV2 and TRBJ1-1; D possibly corresponds to TRBD1 (6 bases). Germline V gives CDR1 SNHLY, CDR2 FYNNEI. V lost 1 base, J lost 7 bases, and 10 bases lay in between. There are 13 residues in the CDR3. In nucleotides, the CDR3 is TGTGCCAGCAGTGAAGACAGGGATGGTGAAGCTTTCTTT. It encodes CASSEDRDGEAFF. The variable domain in full, with the rest retrieved from reference TRBV2 and TRBJ1-1, is EPEVTQTPSHQVTQMGQEVILRCVPISNHLYFYWYRQILGQKVEFLVSFYNNEISEKSEIFDDQFSVERPDGSNFTLKIRSTKLEDSAMYFCASSEDRDGEAFFGQGTRLTVV.

The rearrangement links TRBV6-5 to TRBJ1-2, with TRBD1 as a possible D gene (5 bases). Trimming took 3 bases from V and 0 from J, leaving 14 bases between them. Germline V lookup: CDR1 MNHEY, CDR2 SVGAGI. The CDR3 is 16 residues long. Here the CDR3 reads CASSYVGRQTNYGYTF. The CDR3 bases are TGTGCCAGCAGTTATGTGGGGCGACAGACTAACTATGGCTACACCTTC.

Only one count was recorded for this clone. J is TRBJ1-2 and V is TRBV19; D gene unclear. Trimming took off 5 bases at V and 8 bases at J, with 12 bases between the two ends. There are 12 residues in the CDR3. Germline CDR1 LNHDA, CDR2 SQIVND (reference sequence). The CDR3 nucleotides are TGTGCCAGTAGTGCCTACAGCGGCGGCTACACCTTC. This sequence encodes CASSAYSGGYTF. Using reference TRBV19 and TRBJ1-2 for the parts outside the CDR3, the full variable domain is DGGITQSPKYLFRKEGQNVTLSCEQNLNHDAMYWYRQDPGQGLRLIYYSQIVNDFQKGDIAEGYSVSREKKESFPLTVTSAQKNPTAFYLCASSAYSGGYTFGSGTRLTVV.

The sample holds a few counts of this clone. The V gene is TRBV5-1, the J gene TRBJ2-5, with 8 bases identical to TRBD2. Germline V gene data show CDR1 as SGHRS and CDR2 as YFSETQ. The CDR3 is 15 amino acids. After removal of 1 base from V and 1 base from J, the junction contained 3 bases not matched to a gene. As DNA, the CDR3 is TGCGCCAGCAGCTTGAGCGGGGGCTTCCAAGAGACCCAGTACTTC. As protein: CASSLSGGFQETQYF.

This clone was detected only once. The chain recombines TRBV5-4 with TRBJ1-2; D perhaps matches TRBD1 (6 bases). Per the germline V gene, CDR1 is SGHNT and CDR2 is YYREEE (reference sequence). V dropped 4 bases and J dropped 10 bases, with 17 bases sitting between them. The CDR3 is made up of 13 amino acids. This chain's CDR3 is CASSSQGREDYTF. CDR3 DNA: TGTGCCAGCAGCAGCCAGGGGAGGGAAGACTACACCTTC.

This clone was recorded once. V is TRBV7-9 and J is TRBJ1-2, with 8 bases fitting TRBD1. This CDR3 is built from 16 residues. Trimming cost V 3 bases and J 7 bases; bases outside gene matches: 13. The germline V gene encodes CDR1 SEHNR and CDR2 FQNEAQ (reference sequence). In DNA form, the CDR3 reads TGTGCCAGCAGCTTCCTACCACCGACAGGGGTGAGTGGCTACACCTTC. This translates into CASSFLPPTGVSGYTF.

The chain employs TRBV5-1 and TRBJ2-1, with TRBD2 as a possible D gene (6 bases). The CDR3 covers 14 residues. V lost 2 bases to trimming and J lost 3 bases, with 9 bases between them. CDR1 is SGHRS, CDR2 YFSETQ, per germline. CDR3 DNA: TGCGCCAGCAGCTTTGGCGGGGACTACAATGAGCAGTTCTTC. Translation: CASSFGGDYNEQFF.